The 9 T cell receptor beta chains below all came from one sample that was sequenced in a study of beta chain features in type 1 diabetes. The authors reverse transcribed all of the isolated RNA, so sequencing captured expressed TCRB transcripts. TCRdb's copy holds only in-frame clones and misses some; the assay was immunoSEQ multiplex PCR. The data show about 340,000 clones, with 9.3% seen just once and roughly 0.99% held by the top ten. Findings of the study overall: Researchers report that Type 1 diabetes patients had moderately but significantly shorter TCRB CDR3s across all four CD4+ subsets.

Antigen specificity for these receptors is unknown. Material: central memory CD4+ T cells from blood. Receptor source: a man aged 30 to 39 with type 1 diabetes.

The V gene is TRBV15, the J gene TRBJ2-3; no clear D. CDR1 is LNHNV, CDR2 YYDKDF, per germline (reference sequence). This CDR3 is built from 14 residues. Between the trimmed V and J ends, which lost 0 bases and 7 bases, there was a span of 11 bases. The CDR3 coding sequence is TGTGCCACCAGCAGAGATCAGGACCTGAATACGCAGTATTTT. This sequence encodes CATSRDQDLNTQYF.

There are a few counts of this clone. This sequence joins TRBV5-6 and TRBJ2-7; D remains ambiguous. Germline V gene lookup returns CDR1 SGHDT and CDR2 YYEEEE. Trimming stripped 0 bases from V and 0 bases from J, with 4 bases between. The CDR3 length is 13 residues. The CDR3 here is CASSLGSSYEQYF. The CDR3 coding sequence is TGTGCCAGCAGCTTGGGCAGCTCCTACGAGCAGTACTTC. The variable domain in full, completed from reference TRBV5-6 and TRBJ2-7, reads DAGVTQSPTHLIKTRGQQVTLRCSPKSGHDTVSWYQQALGQGPQFIFQYYEEEERQRGNFPDRFSGHQFPNYSSELNVNALLLGDSALYLCASSLGSSYEQYFGPGTRLTVT.

Concerning this clone: A read error may account for a junction end that differs from germline. The rearrangement joins TRBV7-2 to TRBJ2-5; 7 bases are shared with TRBD2. The CDR3 has 16 residues. CDR1 and CDR2 (germline): SGHTA, FQGNSA. The CDR3 coding sequence is TGTGCCAGCAGCTTATTTTCCAGCGGGGAGGGAGAGACCCGGTACTTC. Translating it yields CASSLFSSGEGETRYF.

V is TRBV7-9 and J is TRBJ2-1; tentatively, D is TRBD1 (5 bases). CDR1 is SEHNR and CDR2 is FQNEAQ in the germline V gene (reference sequence). The CDR3 is made up of 12 amino acids. V was trimmed by 0 bases and J by 8 bases, leaving 5 bases between them. The CDR3 nucleotides read TGTGCCAGCAGCTTAGCACAGGATGAGCAGTTCTTC. Translating gives CASSLAQDEQFF.

This clone was observed a handful of times. This chain uses TRBV11-2 with TRBJ2-7; possible D gene TRBD2, 6 bases. Germline lookup yields CDR1 SGHAT and CDR2 FQNNGV. This CDR3 spans 13 amino acids. The V gene lost 8 bases and the J gene lost 3 bases, with 14 bases spanning the gap. Here the CDR3 reads CASGLASNYEQYF. Written as DNA, the CDR3 is TGTGCCAGCGGGCTAGCGAGTAACTACGAGCAGTACTTC.

This clone was seen more than once but under ten times. Here the CDR3 DNA reads TGTGCCAGCAGCTTACTAGGACAGGGGGGAGAGACCCAGTACTTC. It translates to CASSLLGQGGETQYF. The rearrangement uses TRBV11-2 and TRBJ2-5; 10 positions match TRBD1. The CDR3 has 15 amino acids. V dropped 2 bases and J dropped 4; count of bases not matched to a gene: 4. Germline values: CDR1 SGHAT, CDR2 FQNNGV.

The chain uses TRBV27 and TRBJ2-1; 13 bases map to TRBD2. After removal of 3 bases from V and 6 bases from J, the junction contained 2 bases not matched to a gene. The CDR3 sequence is 15 residues long. The germline V gene encodes CDR1 MNHEY and CDR2 SMNVEV (reference sequence). The CDR3 region has the DNA TGTGCCAGCAGTTTTGGGACTAGCGGGGCCAATGAGCAGTTCTTC. As protein: CASSFGTSGANEQFF.

The chain is built from TRBV6-6 and TRBJ2-2; TRBD1 might be the D (5 bases). The CDR3 extends over 13 amino acids. The germline V gene encodes CDR1 MNHNY and CDR2 SVGAGI (reference sequence). The V gene lost 6 bases and the J gene lost 0 bases, with 5 bases spanning the gap. CDR3: CASRGPNTGELFF. Written as DNA, the CDR3 is TGTGCCAGCAGGGGGCCGAACACCGGGGAGCTGTTTTTT.

This clone appeared a few times. V gene TRBV7-2 combines with J gene TRBJ1-2, with 7 bases fitting TRBD1. The CDR3 consists of 13 residues. The ends lost 5 bases at V and 4 bases at J; junction bases unmatched: 4. Per the germline V gene, CDR1 is SGHTA and CDR2 is FQGNSA. The CDR3 region is CASSPTGVYGYTF. Written as DNA, the CDR3 is TGTGCCAGCAGCCCTACAGGGGTCTATGGCTACACCTTC.